This T cell receptor beta chain was sequenced for a study of T cell responses to AZD1222 COVID-19 vaccine. Findings of the study overall: After the peak T cell response, and only then, were repertoires sampled. The donor cohort was predominantly white British with a female majority, and clonal diversity may have been underestimated. Two AZD1222 administrations were followed by greater Spike-specific TCR breadth and depth.

There are 13 residues in the CDR3. Germline CDR1 reads SGHRS; CDR2 reads YFSETQ. Trimming shortened V by 5 bases and J by 0 bases, and 8 bases separated the two germline ends. The protocol was immunoSEQ multiplex PCR, while the TCRdb copy is restricted to in-frame clones and leaves out a portion. The sample contains fewer than 90,000 clones, approximately 91% of which appear only once. To note about this clone: Its target is not known.

The material sequenced was peripheral blood, taken on day 0 of AZD1222 vaccination. This clonotype was obtained from an adult in good health. The V and J genes are TRBV5-1 and TRBJ1-1, with no clear D. The CDR3 spells CASRTNLNTEAFF. The CDR3 DNA sequence: TGCGCCAGCAGGACCAATCTGAACACTGAAGCTTTCTTT.